This TCR beta chain originates from a study of cytotoxic CD8 clonotypes in ibrutinib-treated CLL. With regard to this clone: Its antigen is not known.

Study results and limitations: Baseline clonality was higher than in age-matched healthy donors and moved in step with circulating CD8+ T-cell counts. Clonality went up at ibrutinib response and then declined back toward baseline at progression.

CDR3 length: 14 residues. The germline V gene has CDR1 ENHRY and CDR2 SYGVKD. The V gene lost 7 bases and the J gene lost 8 bases, with 20 bases spanning the gap. Clones were read by immunoSEQ multiplex PCR, and TCRdb kept only the in-frame ones, dropping some. The sample shows around 140,000 clones, 70% to 80% of them seen only once. The sequence was collected from a human donor with chronic lymphocytic leukemia. The sequenced sample was PBMCs, obtained after 12 months of ibrutinib treatment. V usage is TRBV10-3 and J usage is TRBJ1-1; D is ambiguous. CDR3 loop: CAIKDPPGASEAFF. CDR3 bases: TGTGCCATCAAGGACCCTCCGGGTGCATCCGAAGCTTTCTTT.